This T cell receptor beta chain was obtained from a study of a mutant IDH1 vaccine in newly diagnosed glioma. Study findings and constraints: Pseudoprogression appeared unlinked to shifts in leading peripheral T cell clonotypes.

Sequenced by immunoSEQ multiplex PCR; TCRdb stores in-frame clones only, minus some. The sample has about 83,000 clones; about 81% are singletons. Noted time point: week 47, end of study. Doses consisted of 300 ug of mutant IDH1 20-mer peptide each, paired with topical imiquimod. Tumors from donors were new WHO grade 3 or 4 IDH1-mutant astrocytomas with ATRX loss. The CDR3 spans 13 residues. V lost 2 bases to trimming and J lost 3 bases, with 7 bases between them. CDR1 and CDR2 from the germline V gene are MNHNS and SASEGT. This clone was observed a single time. The target antigen is unknown. The sequenced sample was PBMCs, obtained from a glioma patient whose treatment included an IDH1 peptide vaccine. The receptor was derived from a man aged 35-49 years with glioma. This chain links TRBV6-1 with TRBJ1-1; TRBD1 might be the D (5 bases). CDR3 sequence (DNA): TGTGCCAGCAGTGAAACGGGGGACACTGAAGCTTTCTTT. Protein product: CASSETGDTEAFF.